The source of this T cell receptor (beta chain) is a study of blood T cell repertoires in COVID-19. Background on the study: Spain, Italy and the United States supplied samples that represented acute and convalescent COVID-19. The cDNA or gDNA used as material had been derived from T cells, B-cell-depleted T cells, or PBMCs.

Looked up from germline, CDR1 is SGHTA and CDR2 is FQGNSA. The CDR3 loop spans 14 amino acids. With 6 bases clipped from V and 3 bases from J, the junction kept 2 bases outside the gene matches. Per the authors' pipeline: By means of reference gene primer amplification, nucleated cell counts were estimated. Data came from immunoSEQ multiplex PCR; TCRdb stores just in-frame clones and leaves some out. V, J and clone size were drawn from that table, and D and trimming were deduced from the DNA. Of over 120,000 clones listed, about 82% were seen once; the top ten hold approximately 5%. The chain couples TRBV7-2 to TRBJ2-2, with 9 bases identical to TRBD1. Source material: peripheral blood. The clonotype was recovered from a woman aged 80 or older with active or convalescent COVID-19. The CDR3 spells CASRRTGDTGELFF. The CDR3 nucleotides are TGTGCCAGCAGAAGGACAGGGGACACCGGGGAGCTGTTTTTT.